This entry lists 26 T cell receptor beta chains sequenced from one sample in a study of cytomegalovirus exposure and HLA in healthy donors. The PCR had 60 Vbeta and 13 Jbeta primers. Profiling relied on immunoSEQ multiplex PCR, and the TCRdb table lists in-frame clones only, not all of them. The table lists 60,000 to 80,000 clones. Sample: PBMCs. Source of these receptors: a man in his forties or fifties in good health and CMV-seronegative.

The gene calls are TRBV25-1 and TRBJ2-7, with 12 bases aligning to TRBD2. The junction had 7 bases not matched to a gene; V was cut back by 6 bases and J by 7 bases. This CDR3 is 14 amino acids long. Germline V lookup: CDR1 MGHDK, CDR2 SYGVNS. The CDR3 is CASSSSGGVQEQYF. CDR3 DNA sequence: TGTGCCAGCAGCTCTAGCGGGGGGGTACAGGAGCAGTACTTC.

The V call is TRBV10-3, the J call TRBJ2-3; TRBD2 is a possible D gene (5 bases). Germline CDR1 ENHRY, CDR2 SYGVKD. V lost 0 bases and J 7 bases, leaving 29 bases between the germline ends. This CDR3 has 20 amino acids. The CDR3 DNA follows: TGTGCCATCAGTGAGTCGAGTCTCTATCGTAGAAGTGAAAGGAGGAATACGCAGTATTTT. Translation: CAISESSLYRRSERRNTQYF.

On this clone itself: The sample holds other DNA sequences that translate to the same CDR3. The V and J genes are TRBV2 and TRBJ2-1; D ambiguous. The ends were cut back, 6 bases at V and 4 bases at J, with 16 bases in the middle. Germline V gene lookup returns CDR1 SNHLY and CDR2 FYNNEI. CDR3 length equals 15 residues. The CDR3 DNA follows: TGTGCCAGCAGGAGAGATCTAGAGACTTACAATGAGCAGTTCTTC. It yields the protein CASRRDLETYNEQFF.

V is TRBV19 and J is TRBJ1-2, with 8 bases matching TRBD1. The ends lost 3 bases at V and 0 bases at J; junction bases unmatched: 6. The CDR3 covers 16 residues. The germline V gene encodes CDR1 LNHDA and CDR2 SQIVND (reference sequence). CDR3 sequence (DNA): TGTGCCAGTAGTATTCTCGGACAGGGAACTAACTATGGCTACACCTTC. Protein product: CASSILGQGTNYGYTF.

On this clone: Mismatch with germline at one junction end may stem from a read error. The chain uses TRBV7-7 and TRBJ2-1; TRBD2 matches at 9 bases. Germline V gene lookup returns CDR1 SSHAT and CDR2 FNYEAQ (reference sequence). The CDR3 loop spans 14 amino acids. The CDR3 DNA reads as TGTGCTAGCAGCTTAGCGGGAGTAAGGAATGAGCAGTTCTTC. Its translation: CASSLAGVRNEQFF.

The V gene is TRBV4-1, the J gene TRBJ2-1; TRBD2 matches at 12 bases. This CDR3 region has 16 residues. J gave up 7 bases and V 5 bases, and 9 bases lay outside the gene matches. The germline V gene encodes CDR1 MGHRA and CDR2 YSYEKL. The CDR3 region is CASSYGLAGTANEQFF. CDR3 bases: TGCGCCAGCAGCTACGGACTAGCGGGAACAGCAAATGAGCAGTTCTTC.

CDR3 sequence (DNA): TGTGCCAGCAGCACCTTACGCAGTGAGCAGTTCTTC. Translating gives CASSTLRSEQFF. The chain has TRBV28 and TRBJ2-1; D ambiguous. Looked up from germline, CDR1 is MDHEN and CDR2 is SYDVKM. The CDR3 contains 12 residues. V was shortened by 6 bases and J by 9 bases, with 12 bases between the two germline ends.

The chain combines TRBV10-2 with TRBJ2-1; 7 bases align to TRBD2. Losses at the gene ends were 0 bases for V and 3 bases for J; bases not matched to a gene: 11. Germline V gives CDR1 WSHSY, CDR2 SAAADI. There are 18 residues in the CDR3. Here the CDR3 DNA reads TGCGCCAGCAGTGAGTCGCGATCGTCGGCGGGGGACTACAATGAGCAGTTCTTC. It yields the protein CASSESRSSAGDYNEQFF.

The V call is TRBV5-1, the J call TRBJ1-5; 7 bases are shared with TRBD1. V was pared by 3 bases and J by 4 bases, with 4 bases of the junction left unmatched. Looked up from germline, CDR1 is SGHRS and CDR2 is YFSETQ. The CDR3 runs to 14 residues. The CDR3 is CASSSTGNNQPQHF. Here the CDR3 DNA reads TGCGCCAGCAGCTCGACAGGGAATAATCAGCCCCAGCATTTT.

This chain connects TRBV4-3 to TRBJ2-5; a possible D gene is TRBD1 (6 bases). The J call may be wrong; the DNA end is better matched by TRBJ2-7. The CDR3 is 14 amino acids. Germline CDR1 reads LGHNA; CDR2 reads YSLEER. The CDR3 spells CASSRGQRLYEQYF. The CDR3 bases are TGCGCCAGCAGCCGCGGACAGAGACTATACGAGCAGTACTTC.

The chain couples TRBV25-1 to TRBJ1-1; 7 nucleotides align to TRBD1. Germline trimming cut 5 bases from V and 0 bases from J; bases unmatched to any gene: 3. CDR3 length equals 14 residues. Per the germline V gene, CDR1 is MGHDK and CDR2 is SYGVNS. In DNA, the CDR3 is TGTGCCAGCAGTCCACAGGGGCTGAACACTGAAGCTTTCTTT. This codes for CASSPQGLNTEAFF. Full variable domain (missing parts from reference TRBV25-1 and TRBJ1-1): EADIYQTPRYLVIGTGKKITLECSQTMGHDKMYWYQQDPGMELHLIHYSYGVNSTEKGDLSSESTVSRIRTEHFPLTLESARPSHTSQYLCASSPQGLNTEAFFGQGTRLTVV.

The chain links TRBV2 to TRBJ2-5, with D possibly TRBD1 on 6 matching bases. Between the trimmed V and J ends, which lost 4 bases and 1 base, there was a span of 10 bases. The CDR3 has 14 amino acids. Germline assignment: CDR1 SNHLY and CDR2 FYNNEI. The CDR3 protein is CASSVQGFQETQYF. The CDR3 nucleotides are TGTGCCAGCAGTGTACAGGGATTCCAAGAGACCCAGTACTTC. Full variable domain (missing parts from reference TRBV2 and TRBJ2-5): EPEVTQTPSHQVTQMGQEVILRCVPISNHLYFYWYRQILGQKVEFLVSFYNNEISEKSEIFDDQFSVERPDGSNFTLKIRSTKLEDSAMYFCASSVQGFQETQYFGPGTRLLVL.

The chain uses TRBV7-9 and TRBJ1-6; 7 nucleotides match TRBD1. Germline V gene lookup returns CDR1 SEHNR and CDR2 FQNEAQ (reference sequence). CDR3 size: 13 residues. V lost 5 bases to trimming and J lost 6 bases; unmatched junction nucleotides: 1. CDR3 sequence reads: CASSGQANSPLHF. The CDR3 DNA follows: TGTGCCAGCAGCGGACAGGCTAATTCACCCCTCCACTTT.

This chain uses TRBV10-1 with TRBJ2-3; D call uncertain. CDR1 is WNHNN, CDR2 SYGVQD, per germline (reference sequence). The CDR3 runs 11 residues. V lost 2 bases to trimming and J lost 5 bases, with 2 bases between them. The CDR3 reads CASSEQDTQYF. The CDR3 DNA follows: TGCGCCAGCAGTGAGCAAGATACGCAGTATTTT.

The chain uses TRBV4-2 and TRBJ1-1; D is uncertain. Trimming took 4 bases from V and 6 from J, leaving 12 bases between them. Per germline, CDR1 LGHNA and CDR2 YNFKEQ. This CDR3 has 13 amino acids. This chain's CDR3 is CASSPPLFPEAFF. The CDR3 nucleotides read TGTGCCAGCAGCCCCCCTCTGTTCCCTGAAGCTTTCTTT.

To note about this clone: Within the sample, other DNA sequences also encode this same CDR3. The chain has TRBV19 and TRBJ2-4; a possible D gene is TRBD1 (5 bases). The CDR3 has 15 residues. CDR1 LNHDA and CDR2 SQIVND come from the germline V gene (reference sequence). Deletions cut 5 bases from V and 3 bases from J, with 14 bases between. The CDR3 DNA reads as TGTGCCAGTAGTGTCAGGGTGGTAGGCAAAAACATTCAGTACTTC. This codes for CASSVRVVGKNIQYF.

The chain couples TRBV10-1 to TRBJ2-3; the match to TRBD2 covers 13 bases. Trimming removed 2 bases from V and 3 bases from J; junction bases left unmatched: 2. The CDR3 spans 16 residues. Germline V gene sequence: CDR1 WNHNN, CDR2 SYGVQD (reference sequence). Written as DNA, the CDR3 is TGCGCCAGCAGTGAGCTGACTAGCGGGAGGACAGATACGCAGTATTTT. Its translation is CASSELTSGRTDTQYF.

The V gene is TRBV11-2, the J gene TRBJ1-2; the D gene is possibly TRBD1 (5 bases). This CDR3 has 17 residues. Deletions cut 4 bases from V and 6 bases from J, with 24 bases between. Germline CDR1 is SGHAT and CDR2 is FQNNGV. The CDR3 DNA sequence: TGTGCCAGCAGCTCCATTCCCAGGACAAGGACATTAAATGGCTACACCTTC. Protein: CASSSIPRTRTLNGYTF.

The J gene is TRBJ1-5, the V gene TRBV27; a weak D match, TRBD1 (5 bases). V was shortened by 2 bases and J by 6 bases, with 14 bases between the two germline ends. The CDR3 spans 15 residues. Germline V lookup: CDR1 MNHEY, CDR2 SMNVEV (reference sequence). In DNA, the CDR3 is TGTGCCAGCAGTTTAGGTTCAGGGTTCGGTCAGCCCCAGCATTTT. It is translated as CASSLGSGFGQPQHF.

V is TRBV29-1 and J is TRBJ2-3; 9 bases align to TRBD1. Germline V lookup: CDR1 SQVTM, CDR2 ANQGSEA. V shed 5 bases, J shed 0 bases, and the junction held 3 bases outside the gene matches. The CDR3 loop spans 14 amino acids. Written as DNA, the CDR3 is TGCAGCGTTCAAGGGACAGGGAGCACAGATACGCAGTATTTT. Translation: CSVQGTGSTDTQYF.

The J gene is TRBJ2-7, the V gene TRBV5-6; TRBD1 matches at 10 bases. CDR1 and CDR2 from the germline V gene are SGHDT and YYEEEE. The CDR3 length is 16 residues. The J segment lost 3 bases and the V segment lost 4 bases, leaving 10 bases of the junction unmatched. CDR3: CASSADRGFKIYEQYF. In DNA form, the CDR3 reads TGTGCCAGCAGCGCGGACAGGGGGTTTAAGATCTACGAGCAGTACTTC.

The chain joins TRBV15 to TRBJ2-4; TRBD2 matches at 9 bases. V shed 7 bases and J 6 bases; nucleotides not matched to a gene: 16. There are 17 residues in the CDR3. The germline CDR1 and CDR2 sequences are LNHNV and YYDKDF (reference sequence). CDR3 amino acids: CATTPAGASGKINIQYF. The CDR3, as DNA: TGTGCCACCACCCCAGCCGGAGCTAGCGGGAAGATAAACATTCAGTACTTC.

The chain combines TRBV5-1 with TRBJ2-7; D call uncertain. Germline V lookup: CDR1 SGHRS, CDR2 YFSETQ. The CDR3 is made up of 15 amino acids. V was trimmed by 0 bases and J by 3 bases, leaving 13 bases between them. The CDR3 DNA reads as TGCGCCAGCAGCTTGGACGTCTCTAAAGTCTACGAGCAGTACTTC. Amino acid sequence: CASSLDVSKVYEQYF.

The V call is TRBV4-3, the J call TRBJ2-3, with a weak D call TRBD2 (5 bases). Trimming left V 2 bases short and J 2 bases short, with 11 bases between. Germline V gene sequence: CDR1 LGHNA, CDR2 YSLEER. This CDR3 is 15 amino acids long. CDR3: CASSQLLAATDTQYF. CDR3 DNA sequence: TGCGCCAGCAGCCAATTGCTAGCCGCCACAGATACGCAGTATTTT.

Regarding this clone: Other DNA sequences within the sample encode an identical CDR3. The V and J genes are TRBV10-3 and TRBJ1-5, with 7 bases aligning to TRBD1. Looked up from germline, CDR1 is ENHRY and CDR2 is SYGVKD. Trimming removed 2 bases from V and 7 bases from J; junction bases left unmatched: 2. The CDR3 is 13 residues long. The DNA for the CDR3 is TGTGCCATCAGTGAGACAGGGGTCCAGCCCCAGCATTTT. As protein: CAISETGVQPQHF.

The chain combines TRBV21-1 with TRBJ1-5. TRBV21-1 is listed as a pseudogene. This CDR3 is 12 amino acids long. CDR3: CASSPGNQPQHF. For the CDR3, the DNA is TGTGCCAGCAGCCCTGGCAATCAGCCCCAGCATTTT.